Described below is a single TCR beta chain sequence and its context. This clone was observed a handful of times. Its antigen is still unknown. Base qualities are not recorded, but no much larger clone differs from it by a single base. Healthy HIV-negative adults with no recently reported acute infections or vaccinations were included as donors. Every donor was a Caucasian adult residing in Nashville, Tennessee, USA. CD8 memory samples consisted of magnetically selected CD45RO+ cells combined with CCR7-negative CD45RA+ effector memory (TemRA) cells. Blood was collected by leukapheresis, and PBMCs were isolated by Ficoll-Histopaque density gradient centrifugation and then cryopreserved in liquid nitrogen vapor phase. Purity and quantity of every magnetically sorted T cell population were checked by analytical flow cytometry. Genomic DNA was isolated from every sorted fraction and measured by UV absorbance on a Nanodrop 2000c.

This sample was taken from a study of shared clonotypes between healthy human individuals (dated by TCRdb to the early 2020s). Looking at the study overall: Three men and a couple of women, aged 18 to 49 years, made up the cohort. For each donor, CD4 naive and CD4 memory were each run on three plates, CD8 naive on two plates, and CD8 memory on one plate. Each donor's leukapheresis produced roughly between roughly 0.85 and 10 billion PBMCs. Different laboratories and diverse techniques were used to prepare libraries and sequence TCR repertoires, to increase sequencing depth and limit assay-specific biases. To estimate repertoire size and how much clonotypes are shared between individuals, the study performed deep sequencing of blood TCR repertoires from roughly five healthy adults. Results the study describes overall, beyond this receptor: Pairwise subsampling led to the expectation that sequencing depth would affect the degree of clonotype sharing among donors. Estimated clonotype richness was generally larger for naive than for memory subsets. Rarefaction of sorted-subset datasets indicated incomplete sequencing despite the large sequencing depth. Sampling was restricted to blood, and TCR repertoires in tissue are likely to differ from TCR repertoires in blood. Higher generation probabilities were observed for clonotypes shared by all four sorted-subset donors than for non-shared clonotypes. Because the study included a small number of donors, the genetic and exposure-history diversity represented was limited. When several donors were compared, the shared fraction of clonotypes was about 5% for naive CD4, roughly 3.4% for naive CD8, 2% to 2.5% for memory CD4, and under 0.5% for memory CD8.

Using the deep immunoSEQ assay, multiplex PCR amplified TCR CDR3 regions from genomic DNA. Extracted genomic DNA from each cell subset was spread evenly across all wells of several immunoSEQ 96-well plates, with each plate serving as a replicate. For sorted subsets, 200 to 250 ng genomic DNA, equal to 30,000 to 35,000 T cell genomes, was loaded into each replicate PCR. Purified libraries were measured with a Qubit 3.0 fluorometer, size-checked on a Bioanalyzer 2100, and measured again with the KAPA Library Quantification kit. Each immunoSEQ 96-well plate was sequenced on its own single-read 150-cycle Illumina NextSeq 550 flow cell. In the authors' own workflow: Because the immunoSEQ output held only junctional sequences and lacked quality scores, the filtering could not match the filtering applied to full-length reads. Sequences were annotated with PyIR, a Python wrapper for IgBLAST v1.9, and V/J genes and CDR3 were assigned using IMGT germline references. Reads with weak V/J assignments (E-value above 1e-6), missing CDR3, stop codons, out-of-frame junctions, or ambiguous translated residues were removed. A V3J clonotype was defined by an identical inferred V gene, J gene, and CDR3 amino acid sequence. Percentage overlap between repertoires was computed as shared unique clonotypes divided by the size of the smaller repertoire. Richness of each repertoire was evaluated using RTK rarefaction, the Chao1 estimator, and Recon v2.1 estimates of unobserved clonotypes. Generation probabilities for all TCRbeta clonotypes obtained by the gDNA method from a handful of donors were computed using OLGA. What TCRdb holds here is the immuneACCESS table cut down to in-frame rearrangements. Part of the clones is not present; checked against another copy, under half of the missing clones reflect an unresolved V gene, and the others are unexplained. V, J and clone size are taken as reported in that table, and D and trimming were inferred from the DNA itself. The sample table shows about 320,000 clones, and 87% are seen once. The leading ten clones occupy 15% to 20% of the sample.

V is cut by 2 bases and J by 5 bases, and the space between the germline ends is 21 bases. The CDR3 measures 17 amino acids from cysteine to phenylalanine. Only the CDR3 part of the read is kept: 51 bases, read in frame from the first base. CDR1 and CDR2, looked up from the germline V gene, are LGHNA and YNFKEQ. The chain couples TRBV4-2 to TRBJ2-5; no confident D gene assignment can be made. Sequences were obtained from memory CD8+ T cells sorted from blood. The cell subset or site tag for this specimen amounts to: CD45RO+ cells pooled with CCR7-negative TemRA cells. The clonotype comes from a man younger than 35 in good health. The bases read TGTGCCAGCAGCCAACCGGACCAGACGCGTTTTTGGGAGACCCAGTACTTC. Its protein reads: CASSQPDQTRFWETQYF.